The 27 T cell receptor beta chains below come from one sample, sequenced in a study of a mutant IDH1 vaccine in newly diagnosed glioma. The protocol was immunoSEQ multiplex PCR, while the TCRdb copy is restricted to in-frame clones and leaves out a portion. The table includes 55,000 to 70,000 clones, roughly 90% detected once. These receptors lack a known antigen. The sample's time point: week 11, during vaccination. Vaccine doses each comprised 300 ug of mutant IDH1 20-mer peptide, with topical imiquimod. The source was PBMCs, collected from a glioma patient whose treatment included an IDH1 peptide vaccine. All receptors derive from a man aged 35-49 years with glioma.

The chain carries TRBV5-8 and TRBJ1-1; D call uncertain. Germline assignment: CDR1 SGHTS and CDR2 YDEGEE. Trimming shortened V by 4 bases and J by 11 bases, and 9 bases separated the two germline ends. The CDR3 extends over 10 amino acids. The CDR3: CASSPAAAFF. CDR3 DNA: TGTGCCAGCAGCCCGGCGGCCGCTTTCTTT.

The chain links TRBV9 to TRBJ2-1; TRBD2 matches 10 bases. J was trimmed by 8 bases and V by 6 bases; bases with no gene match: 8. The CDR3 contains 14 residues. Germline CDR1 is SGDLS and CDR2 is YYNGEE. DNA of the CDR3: TGTGCCAGCACCCAGGGACTAGCGAACGATGAGCAGTTCTTC. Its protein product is CASTQGLANDEQFF. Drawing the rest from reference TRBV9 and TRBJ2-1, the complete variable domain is DSGVTQTPKHLITATGQRVTLRCSPRSGDLSVYWYQQSLDQGLQFLIQYYNGEERAKGNILERFSAQQFPDLHSELNLSSLELGDSALYFCASTQGLANDEQFFGPGTRLTVL.

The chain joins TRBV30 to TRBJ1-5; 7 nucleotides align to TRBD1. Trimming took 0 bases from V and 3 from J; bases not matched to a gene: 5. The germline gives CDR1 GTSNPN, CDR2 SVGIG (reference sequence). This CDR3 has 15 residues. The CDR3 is CAWSVRGAINQPQHF. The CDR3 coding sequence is TGTGCCTGGAGTGTCAGGGGGGCCATCAATCAGCCCCAGCATTTT.

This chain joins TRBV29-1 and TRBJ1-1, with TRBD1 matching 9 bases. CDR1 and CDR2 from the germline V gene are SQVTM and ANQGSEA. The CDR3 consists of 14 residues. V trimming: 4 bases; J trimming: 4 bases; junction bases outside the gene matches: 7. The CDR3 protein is CSVATGGAITEAFF. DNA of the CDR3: TGCAGCGTTGCTACAGGGGGCGCGATCACTGAAGCTTTCTTT.

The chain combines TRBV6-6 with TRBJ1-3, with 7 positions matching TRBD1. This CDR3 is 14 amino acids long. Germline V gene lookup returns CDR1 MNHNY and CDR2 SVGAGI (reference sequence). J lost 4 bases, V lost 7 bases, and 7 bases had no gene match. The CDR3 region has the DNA TGTGCCAGCACCAGGGGACAGCCCGGAAACACCATATATTTT. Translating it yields CASTRGQPGNTIYF.

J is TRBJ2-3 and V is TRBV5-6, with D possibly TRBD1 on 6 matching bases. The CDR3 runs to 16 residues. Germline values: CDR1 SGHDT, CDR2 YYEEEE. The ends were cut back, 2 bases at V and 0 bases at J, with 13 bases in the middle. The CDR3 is CASSFYREISTDTQYF. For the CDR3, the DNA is TGTGCCAGCAGCTTTTACAGGGAAATTAGCACAGATACGCAGTATTTT.

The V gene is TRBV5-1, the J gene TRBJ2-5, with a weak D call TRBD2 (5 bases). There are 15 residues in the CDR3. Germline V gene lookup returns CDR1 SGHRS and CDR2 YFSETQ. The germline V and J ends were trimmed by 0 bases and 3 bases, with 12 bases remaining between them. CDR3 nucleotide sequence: TGCGCCAGCAGCTTGGGGTCCAGCGGCGAAGAGACCCAGTACTTC. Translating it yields CASSLGSSGEETQYF. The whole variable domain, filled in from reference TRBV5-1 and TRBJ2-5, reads KAGVTQTPRYLIKTRGQQVTLSCSPISGHRSVSWYQQTPGQGLQFLFEYFSETQRNKGNFPGRFSGRQFSNSRSEMNVSTLELGDSALYLCASSLGSSGEETQYFGPGTRLLVL.

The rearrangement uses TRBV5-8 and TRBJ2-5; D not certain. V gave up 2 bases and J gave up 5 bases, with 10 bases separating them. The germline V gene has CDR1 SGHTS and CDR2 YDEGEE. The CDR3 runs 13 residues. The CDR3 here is CASSFVAGETQYF. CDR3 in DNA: TGTGCCAGCAGCTTCGTGGCCGGGGAGACCCAGTACTTC.

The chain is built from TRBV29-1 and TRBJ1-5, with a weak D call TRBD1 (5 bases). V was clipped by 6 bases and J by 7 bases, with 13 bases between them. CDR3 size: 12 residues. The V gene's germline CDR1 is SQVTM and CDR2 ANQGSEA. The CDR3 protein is CSVAGTGQPQHF. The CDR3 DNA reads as TGCAGCGTCGCAGGGACGGGGCAGCCCCAGCATTTT.

The CDR3 DNA reads TGTGCCAGCAGTCGGGGCCCGGACGAGCAGTACTTC. It specifies CASSRGPDEQYF. The V and J genes are TRBV6-5 and TRBJ2-7; TRBD1 or TRBD2 may be the D gene (5 bases each). V gave up 5 bases and J gave up 5 bases, with 10 bases separating them. The CDR3 has 12 amino acids. Germline assignment: CDR1 MNHEY and CDR2 SVGAGI.

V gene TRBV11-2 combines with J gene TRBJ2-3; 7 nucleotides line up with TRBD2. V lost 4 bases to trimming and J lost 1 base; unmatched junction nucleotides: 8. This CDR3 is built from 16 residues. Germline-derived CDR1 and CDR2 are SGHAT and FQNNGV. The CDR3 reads CASSYGGGWGTDTQYF. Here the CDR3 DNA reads TGTGCCAGCAGCTACGGGGGAGGGTGGGGCACAGATACGCAGTATTTT.

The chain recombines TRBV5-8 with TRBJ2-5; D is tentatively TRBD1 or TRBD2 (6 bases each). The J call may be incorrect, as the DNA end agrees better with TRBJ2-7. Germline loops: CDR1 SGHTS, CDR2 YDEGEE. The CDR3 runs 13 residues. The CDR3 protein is CASSSRGAYEQYF. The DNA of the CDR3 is TGTGCCAGCAGCTCTAGGGGGGCCTACGAGCAGTACTTC.

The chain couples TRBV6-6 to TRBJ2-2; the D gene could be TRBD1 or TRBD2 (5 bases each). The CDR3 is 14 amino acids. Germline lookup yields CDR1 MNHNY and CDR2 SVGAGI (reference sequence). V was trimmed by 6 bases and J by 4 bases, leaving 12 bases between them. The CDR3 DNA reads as TGTGCCAGCAGGGGACCCGAACTCACCGGGGAGCTGTTTTTT. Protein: CASRGPELTGELFF.

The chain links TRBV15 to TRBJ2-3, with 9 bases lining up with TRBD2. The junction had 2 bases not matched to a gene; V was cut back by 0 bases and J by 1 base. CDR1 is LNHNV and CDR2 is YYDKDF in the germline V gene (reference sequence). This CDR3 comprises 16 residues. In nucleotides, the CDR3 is TGTGCCACCAGCAGAGATTGGACTAGCGGCACAGATACGCAGTATTTT. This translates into CATSRDWTSGTDTQYF.

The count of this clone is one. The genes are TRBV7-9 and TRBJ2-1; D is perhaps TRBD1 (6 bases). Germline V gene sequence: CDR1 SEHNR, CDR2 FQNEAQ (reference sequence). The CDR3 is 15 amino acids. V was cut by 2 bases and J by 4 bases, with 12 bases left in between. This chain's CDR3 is CASSLQGPLYNEQFF. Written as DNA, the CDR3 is TGTGCCAGCAGCTTACAGGGGCCACTATACAATGAGCAGTTCTTC.

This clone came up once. CDR3 region: CASSSPGATVMTEAFF. In nucleotides, the CDR3 is TGTGCCAGCAGTTCTCCCGGCGCGACAGTGATGACTGAAGCTTTCTTT. The V call is TRBV6-5, the J call TRBJ1-1; maybe TRBD1 (5 bases). Trimming pared 4 bases from V and 5 bases from J, leaving 20 bases between. The CDR3 runs to 16 residues. Per the germline V gene, CDR1 is MNHEY and CDR2 is SVGAGI.

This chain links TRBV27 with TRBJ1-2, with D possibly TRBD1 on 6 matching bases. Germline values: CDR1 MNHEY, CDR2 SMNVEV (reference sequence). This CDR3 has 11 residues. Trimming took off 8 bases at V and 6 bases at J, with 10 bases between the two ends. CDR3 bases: TGTGCCAGCGGGGGGCTAAATGGCTACACCTTC. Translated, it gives CASGGLNGYTF.

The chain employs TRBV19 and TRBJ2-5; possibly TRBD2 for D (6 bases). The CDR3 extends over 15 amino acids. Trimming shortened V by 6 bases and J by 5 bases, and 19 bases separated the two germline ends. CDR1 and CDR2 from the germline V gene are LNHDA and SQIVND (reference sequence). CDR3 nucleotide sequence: TGTGCCAGTAGAGGTCGGCCGGGAGTTTTGGAGACCCAGTACTTC. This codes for CASRGRPGVLETQYF. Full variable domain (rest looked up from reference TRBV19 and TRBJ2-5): DGGITQSPKYLFRKEGQNVTLSCEQNLNHDAMYWYRQDPGQGLRLIYYSQIVNDFQKGDIAEGYSVSREKKESFPLTVTSAQKNPTAFYLCASRGRPGVLETQYFGPGTRLLVL.

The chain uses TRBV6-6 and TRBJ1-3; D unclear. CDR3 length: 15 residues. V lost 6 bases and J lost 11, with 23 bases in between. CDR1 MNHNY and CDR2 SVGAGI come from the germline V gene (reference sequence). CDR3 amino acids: CASSPLSTAPRPIYF. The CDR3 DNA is TGTGCCAGCAGCCCCCTGTCGACGGCCCCTCGCCCCATATATTTT.

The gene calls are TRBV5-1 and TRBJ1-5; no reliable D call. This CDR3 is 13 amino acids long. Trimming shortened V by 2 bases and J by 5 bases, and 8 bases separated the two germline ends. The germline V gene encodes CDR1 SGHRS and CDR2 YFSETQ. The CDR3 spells CASSFGVDQPQHF. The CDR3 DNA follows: TGCGCCAGCAGCTTTGGGGTTGATCAGCCCCAGCATTTT.

The CDR3 loop reads CAWSVGNGNQPQHF. The DNA for the CDR3 is TGTGCCTGGAGTGTAGGGAATGGAAATCAGCCCCAGCATTTT. The chain is built from TRBV30 and TRBJ1-5; D is uncertain. The CDR3 contains 14 residues. The V end lost 0 bases, the J end lost 4 bases, and 10 bases lay between the germline ends. From germline, CDR1 is GTSNPN and CDR2 SVGIG (reference sequence).

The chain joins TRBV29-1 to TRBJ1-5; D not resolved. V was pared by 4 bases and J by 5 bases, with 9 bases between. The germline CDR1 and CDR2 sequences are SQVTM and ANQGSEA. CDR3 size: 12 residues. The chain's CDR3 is CSVAEFDQPQHF. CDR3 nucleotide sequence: TGCAGCGTTGCAGAATTCGATCAGCCCCAGCATTTT.

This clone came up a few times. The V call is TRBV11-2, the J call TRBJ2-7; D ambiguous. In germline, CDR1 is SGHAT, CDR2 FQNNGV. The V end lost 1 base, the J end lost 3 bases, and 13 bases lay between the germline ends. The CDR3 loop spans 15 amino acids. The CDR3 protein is CASSLAAGGNYEQYF. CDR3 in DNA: TGTGCCAGCAGCTTAGCGGCAGGTGGGAACTACGAGCAGTACTTC. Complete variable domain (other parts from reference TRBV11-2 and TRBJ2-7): EAGVAQSPRYKIIEKRQSVAFWCNPISGHATLYWYQQILGQGPKLLIQFQNNGVVDDSQLPKDRFSAERLKGVDSTLKIQPAKLEDSAVYLCASSLAAGGNYEQYFGPGTRLTVT.

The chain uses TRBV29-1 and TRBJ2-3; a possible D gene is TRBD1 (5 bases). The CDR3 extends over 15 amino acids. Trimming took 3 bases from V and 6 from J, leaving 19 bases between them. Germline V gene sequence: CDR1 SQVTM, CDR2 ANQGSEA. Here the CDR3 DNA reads TGCAGCGTTGACCCGAGACAGACCAACGGGGATACGCAGTATTTT. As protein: CSVDPRQTNGDTQYF.

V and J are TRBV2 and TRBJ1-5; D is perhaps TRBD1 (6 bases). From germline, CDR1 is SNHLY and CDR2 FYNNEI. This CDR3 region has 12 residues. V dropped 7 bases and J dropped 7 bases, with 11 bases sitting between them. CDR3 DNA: TGTGCCAGCACCGAGGGGGGACAGCCCCAGCATTTT. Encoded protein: CASTEGGQPQHF.

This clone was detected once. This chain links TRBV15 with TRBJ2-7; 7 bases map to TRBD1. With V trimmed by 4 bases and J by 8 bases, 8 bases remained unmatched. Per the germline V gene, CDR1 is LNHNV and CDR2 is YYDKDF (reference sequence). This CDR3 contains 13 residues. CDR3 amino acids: CATSNNRDRKQYV. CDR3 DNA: TGTGCCACCAGCAACAACCGGGACAGAAAGCAGTACGTC.

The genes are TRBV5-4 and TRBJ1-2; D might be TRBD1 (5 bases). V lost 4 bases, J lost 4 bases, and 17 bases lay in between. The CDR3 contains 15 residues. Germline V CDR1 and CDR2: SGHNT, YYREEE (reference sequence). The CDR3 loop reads CASSLWGSGGYGYTF. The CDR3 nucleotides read TGTGCCAGCAGCCTCTGGGGGTCAGGCGGCTATGGCTACACCTTC. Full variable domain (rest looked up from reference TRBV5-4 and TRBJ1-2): ETGVTQSPTHLIKTRGQQVTLRCSSQSGHNTVSWYQQALGQGPQFIFQYYREEENGRGNFPPRFSGLQFPNYSSELNVNALELDDSALYLCASSLWGSGGYGYTFGSGTRLTVV.